This T cell receptor beta chain was profiled in a study of blood T cell repertoires in COVID-19. Overall study context: From the United States, Italy and Spain came samples of acute and convalescent COVID-19. In each case, the material was cDNA or gDNA derived from T cells, B-cell-depleted T cells, or PBMCs.

Enrollment of patients from Seattle took place during active infection, with longitudinal follow-up. Deletions cut 6 bases from V and 6 bases from J, with 10 bases between. CDR3 size: 11 residues. Germline assignment: CDR1 SGHDT and CDR2 YYEEEE. Authors' data handling: The authors estimated nucleated cell counts from reference gene primer amplification. TCRdb's table, derived via immunoSEQ multiplex PCR, lists solely in-frame clones and lacks some. D and trimming come from the DNA, and the V and J calls and clone size come from that table. The table shows nearly 350,000 clones, with about nine tenths occurring only once.

This rearrangement joins TRBV5-6 to TRBJ2-7; D gene unclear. Sequences were obtained from peripheral blood. This TCR was recovered from a woman between 65 and 79 years old with COVID-19, enrolled during active disease. The CDR3 reads CASTRLSEQYF. CDR3 in DNA: TGTGCCAGCACTAGGCTTTCCGAGCAGTACTTC. Filled out from reference TRBV5-6 and TRBJ2-7, the complete variable domain reads DAGVTQSPTHLIKTRGQQVTLRCSPKSGHDTVSWYQQALGQGPQFIFQYYEEEERQRGNFPDRFSGHQFPNYSSELNVNALLLGDSALYLCASTRLSEQYFGPGTRLTVT.